This is a list of T cell receptor beta chains from one sample in a study of T-cell reconstitution after alpha-beta-depleted transplantation in children. TCRdb re-analysed the PCR reads in MiXCR, keeping a single row per CDR3 protein. The data contain 140,000 to 150,000 distinct CDR3 sequences, 7.5% to 9% of them singletons. The sequencing used PBMCs, mostly from graft donor cells, collected 180 days after TCRalphabeta/CD19-depleted stem cell transplant. Receptor source: a female patient aged 2-9 years who had a stem cell transplant for congenital amegakaryocytic thrombocytopenia, so the T cells may come from the graft donor. CDR3s leave out the opening cysteine and the closing phenylalanine or tryptophan. The D gene is left open where the match is weak.

v_call	d_call	j_call	cdr3_aa
TRBV19	.	TRBJ2-3	ASSPLRGDFSTDTQY
TRBV28	.	TRBJ2-7	ASSIPGLTYEQY
TRBV20-1	.	TRBJ2-1	SARDQF
TRBV20-1	TRBD2	TRBJ2-1	SARGSGRNEQF
TRBV4-1	.	TRBJ1-2	ASSRNQVYGYT
TRBV6-1	.	TRBJ2-1	ASSEAGRNEQF
TRBV27	.	TRBJ1-4	ASSHNRAGEKLF
TRBV4-1	.	TRBJ2-5	ASSQGPSRAQY
TRBV27	.	TRBJ2-5	ATTKETQY
TRBV12-3/TRBV12-4	TRBD1	TRBJ2-6	ASSLQGVLGANVLT
TRBV5-1	TRBD2	TRBJ2-1	ASSFPLAGEALEQF
TRBV7-6	.	TRBJ1-5	ASSSPQEGQVTGNQPQH
TRBV4-1	.	TRBJ1-2	ASSQDGAAI
TRBV28	TRBD1	TRBJ2-3	ASSKPSGTGYNTQY
TRBV12-3/TRBV12-4	.	TRBJ1-1	ASSLLAGMNTEAF
TRBV3-1	.	TRBJ2-3	ASSQGTSPTDTQY
TRBV5-1	.	TRBJ1-6	ASSFTSGTTFGSPLH
TRBV5-1	.	TRBJ1-5	ASSLGRADQPQH
TRBV28	.	TRBJ2-7	ATSEGRETEQY
TRBV5-4	.	TRBJ1-2	ASSPPGASNYGYT
TRBV9	TRBD1	TRBJ1-2	ASSARTGEPNYGYT
TRBV12-3/TRBV12-4	TRBD2	TRBJ2-5	ASTNHRAGGWETQY
TRBV7-2	TRBD2	TRBJ2-5	ASSSTSGGFQETQY
TRBV10-3	.	TRBJ2-4	AISDRNIQY
TRBV28	.	TRBJ2-4	ASSLSLKNIQY
TRBV10-3	TRBD1	TRBJ1-6	AITRDRENSPLH
TRBV11-2	TRBD2	TRBJ2-7	ASSLGGSIYEQY
TRBV4-2	TRBD2	TRBJ2-3	ASSQERLAGDLVSTDTQY
TRBV29-1	.	TRBJ1-2	SVERHISYGYT
TRBV10-3	.	TRBJ2-5	AISEGSRETQY
TRBV7-9	.	TRBJ1-2	ASSFSGKGYT
TRBV5-5	.	TRBJ2-2	ASSLIDYFTGELF
TRBV29-1	.	TRBJ2-3	SVSWGGTDTQY
TRBV12-3/TRBV12-4	.	TRBJ2-4	ASSFSNSIAKNIQY
TRBV20-1	.	TRBJ2-1	SASRQKGNNEQF
TRBV7-2	TRBD2	TRBJ2-2	ASSLGRELAGELF
TRBV6-7	.	TRBJ1-5	ASGWGRDRLGNQPQH
TRBV20-1	.	TRBJ1-1	SARAWGEAF
TRBV5-1	.	TRBJ2-6	ASSLAGGGANVLT
TRBV20-1	TRBD2	TRBJ2-1	SAREPGLADEQF
TRBV5-1	.	TRBJ1-5	ALSPGVSNQPQH
TRBV28	.	TRBJ1-5	ASSLWVDQPQH
TRBV18	.	TRBJ1-4	ANSPPGRANEKLF
TRBV28	TRBD1	TRBJ2-7	ASSLRGREQY
TRBV3-1	.	TRBJ2-5	ASSPRITETQY
TRBV7-3	.	TRBJ1-6	ASRKGGLLNSPLH
TRBV6-2/TRBV6-3	TRBD1	TRBJ1-1	ASSRQGYTEAF
TRBV4-1	TRBD2	TRBJ2-3	ASSPGLALPDTQY
TRBV12-3/TRBV12-4	.	TRBJ2-1	ASTLGEVSYNEQF
TRBV5-1	TRBD1	TRBJ2-7	ASSLVPLDRAYEQY
TRBV6-2/TRBV6-3	.	TRBJ1-6	ASSYSGPSSYNSPLH
TRBV10-3	.	TRBJ2-2	AISEGQRELF
TRBV19	.	TRBJ2-4	ATSAELAKNIQY
TRBV18	TRBD1	TRBJ2-1	ASSPGQGRGNEQF
TRBV5-1	.	TRBJ1-4	ASSLVQGSEKLF
TRBV5-1	TRBD1	TRBJ2-3	ASSSYRDRGRLGTDTQY
TRBV3-1	.	TRBJ2-5	ASSQPLGQDNFQETQY
TRBV12-3/TRBV12-4	.	TRBJ1-5	ASSPAGTYSNQPQH
TRBV29-1	.	TRBJ2-5	SVGQLKETQY